Detailed here is one TCR beta chain. This entry belongs to a study of regulatory T cells. V lost 4 bases and J 6 bases, leaving 16 bases between the germline ends. The germline V gene encodes CDR1 MDHEN and CDR2 SYDVKM. The CDR3 loop spans 14 amino acids. Amplification used 52 TRBV primers and 13 TRBJ primers. Method: immunoSEQ multiplex PCR; TCRdb's copy keeps in-frame clones and lacks some. Of about 20,000 clones in the sample, 93% were seen once. This chain links TRBV28 with TRBJ2-7, with D possibly being TRBD1 or TRBD2 (6 bases each). The TCR sequence derives from a child between 2 and 9 years old with CD3G deficiency. The sequenced sample was CD8+ T cells sorted from blood. Written as DNA, the CDR3 is TGTGCCAGCAGTTCTCGGGGGCGGGGACTCGAGCAGTACTTC. It specifies CASSSRGRGLEQYF.